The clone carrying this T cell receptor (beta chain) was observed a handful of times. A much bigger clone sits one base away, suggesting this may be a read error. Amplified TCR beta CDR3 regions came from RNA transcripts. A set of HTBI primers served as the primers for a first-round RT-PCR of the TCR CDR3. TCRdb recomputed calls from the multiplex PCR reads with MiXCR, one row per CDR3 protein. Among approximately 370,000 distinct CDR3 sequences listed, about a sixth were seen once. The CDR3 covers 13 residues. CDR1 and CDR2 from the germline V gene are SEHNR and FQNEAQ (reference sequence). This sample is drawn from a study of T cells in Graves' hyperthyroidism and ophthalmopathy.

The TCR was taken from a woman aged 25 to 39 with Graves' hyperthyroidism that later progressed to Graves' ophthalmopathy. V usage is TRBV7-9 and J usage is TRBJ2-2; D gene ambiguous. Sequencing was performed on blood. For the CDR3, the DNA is TGTACCAGCAGCCTGATGAGTTCCGGGGAGCTGTTTTTT. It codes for CTSSLMSSGELFF.